This T cell receptor beta chain was found in a study of blood T cell repertoires in COVID-19 (TCRdb year 2020). Turning to the overall study: The collaborator samples originated in the United States, Italy and Spain and spanned the acute and convalescent phases of COVID-19. The prospective study material was composed of cDNA or gDNA derived from T cells, B-cell-depleted T cells, or PBMCs. Deeply sampled blood TCRbeta repertoires from subjects exposed to, actively infected with, or recovered from COVID-19 were included in the dataset. The repertoires were released in a freely available public database intended as a resource for research on the immune response to SARS-CoV-2. Samples came from the ongoing ImmuneRACE study (first 160 participants) plus 1,254 subjects from 6 global collaborators. A de-identified subject ID, COVID-19 status, age in years and sex were almost always included in the sample metadata. Where available, HLA class I and class II types were taken from metadata supplied by the sample provider and were not determined by assay-based typing. Overall results and qualifications from the work: The amount of clinical and demographic metadata varied by source and participant and was provided uncurated.

TCRbeta CDR3 regions were amplified from genomic DNA using the immunoSEQ Assay, a bias-controlled multiplex PCR. As for the original processing: The number of nucleated cells in each sample was estimated by amplification of reference gene primers within the assay. Sequence reads were collapsed and filtered to measure the absolute abundance of every unique TCRbeta CDR3 rearrangement. For each sample, productive Simpson clonality was calculated by taking the square root of Simpson's diversity index across productive rearrangements. TCRdb took this table from immuneACCESS and kept in-frame rearrangements with V and J called. Such tables lack part of the clones; where checked against another copy, unresolved V genes explain under half of the gap, and the rest is unexplained. V, J and clone size are taken as reported in that table, and D and trimming were inferred from the DNA itself. This sample holds 200,000 to 250,000 clones; approximately 80% were observed only once. The top ten constitute 1.5% to 2% of the sample.

To note about this clone: The antigen it recognizes is unknown. Per-base quality was not reported, and no clone a single base away is much larger than it.

From the germline V gene (reference sequence), CDR1 is SEHNR and CDR2 is FQNEAQ. The V end gives up 1 base and the J end 8 bases, leaving 5 bases in the junction not matched to a gene. The CDR3 runs 15 residues from the cysteine to the phenylalanine. The CDR3 DNA has 45 bases and is translated from base 1. Whole blood was collected in K2EDTA tubes by collaborating institutions according to the institutions' own protocols. Collaborator samples were shipped for TCRbeta analysis as frozen whole blood, isolated PBMCs, or DNA extracted from either sample type. Sequencing was done on a sample of peripheral blood. Recombination connected TRBV7-9 to TRBJ1-6, and 7 junction bases match TRBD1. The sequence was obtained from a woman of 80 years or more with acute or convalescent COVID-19. The CDR3 protein sequence reads: CASSLGGRGDSPLHF. The DNA sequence is as follows: TGTGCCAGCAGCTTAGGAGGCAGGGGGGATTCACCCCTCCACTTT.